Detailed here is one T cell receptor beta chain. Its antigen is unidentified. The same CDR3 is also encoded by other DNA sequences in this sample. The repertoire was sequenced with immunoSEQ multiplex PCR; TCRdb's copy has only in-frame clones and lacks some. The sample yields almost 700,000 clones, under 95% seen once. Germline V lookup: CDR1 SGHNT, CDR2 YYREEE (reference sequence). Trimming left V 2 bases short and J 3 bases short, with 7 bases between. The CDR3 totals 13 residues. This entry belongs to a study of shared clonotypes between healthy human individuals. The wider study: The composition of the donors was two women and a few men aged 18 to 49. The study, taken as a whole, reports: When naive CD4 clonotypes were compared across a few donors, around 5% were shared.

Selected positively for CCR7 and CD45RO-negative, naive CD8 cells excluded terminally differentiated effector memory CD45RA+ cells. There were no recent acute infections or vaccinations among the donors, who were healthy HIV-negative adults. The clonotype was recovered from a young man in good health. The sample taken for sequencing was naive CD8+ T cells sorted from blood. This sequence joins TRBV5-4 and TRBJ2-3, with TRBD1 as a possible D gene (6 bases). The CDR3 DNA follows: TGTGCCAGCAGCTTCAGGGGAACAGATACGCAGTATTTT. This encodes CASSFRGTDTQYF.